Here is one T cell receptor beta chain with its context. This entry is derived from a study of cytomegalovirus exposure and HLA in healthy donors. Both 60 Vbeta primers and 13 Jbeta primers went into the PCR. Data came from immunoSEQ multiplex PCR; TCRdb stores just in-frame clones and leaves some out. The data contain approximately 140,000 clones, almost 80% of them singletons. Germline values: CDR1 SGHVS, CDR2 FNYEAQ. The CDR3 totals 12 residues. Trimming removed 4 bases from V and 8 bases from J; junction bases left unmatched: 4. Sequenced sample: PBMCs. This TCR came from a woman in her 40s in good health and CMV-seropositive. The genes are TRBV7-6 and TRBJ2-7; 8 bases match TRBD1. CDR3 nucleotides: TGTGCCAGCAGCTCACAGGGGGTGAAGCAGTACTTC. It yields the protein CASSSQGVKQYF.